This TCR beta chain was profiled in a study of shared clonotypes between healthy human individuals. Regarding the study as a whole: Lower generation probabilities were found for non-shared clonotypes than for those shared by all four donors.

Naive CD8 populations comprised CD45RO-negative cells positively selected for CCR7, excluding terminally differentiated effector memory CD45RA+ cells. Once extracted for a subset, genomic DNA was divided evenly among several immunoSEQ plates. Sequenced by immunoSEQ multiplex PCR; TCRdb stores in-frame clones only, minus some. This repertoire shows 750,000 to 1,000,000 clones, almost 95% found once; its top ten account for around 24%. Germline V gene lookup returns CDR1 SGHKS and CDR2 YYEKEE (reference sequence). V lost 6 bases to trimming and J lost 5 bases; unmatched junction nucleotides: 9. CDR3 size: 15 residues. A note on this clone: What it recognizes is unknown.

Sequencing input: naive CD8+ T cells sorted from blood. The receptor comes from a man aged 25 to 40 in good health. The chain uses TRBV5-5 and TRBJ2-5; 11 bases are shared with TRBD2. CDR3 nucleotide sequence: TGTGCCAGCACCCTGACCCTAGCGGGAGGCGAGACCCAGTACTTC. Translated: CASTLTLAGGETQYF.